This record concerns one TCR beta chain sequence. Its antigen is as yet unknown. TCRdb processed the 5' RACE reads anew with MiXCR; each CDR3 protein has one entry. The sample records some 45,000 distinct CDR3 sequences, around 26% being singletons. CD25-based Treg depletion was applied to purified naive CD4+ T cells. Study-wide findings and caveats: The TCR gene usage of tumor memory CD4+ T cells clustered together with blood and lymph node memory CD4+ cells and with lymph node naive CD4+ cells.

This CDR3 comprises 14 residues. J lost 6 bases, V lost 6 bases, and 11 bases had no gene match. The source of this sequence is a female donor with breast cancer. Sequenced material: naive CD4+ T cells sorted from blood. Stated subset: naive CD4+ T cells, CD4+CD45RA+CD25-. The rearrangement links TRBV12-3 or TRBV12-4 to TRBJ2-7; TRBD2 aligns across 7 bases. The CDR3 is CASRPSAGAGEQYF. The CDR3 region has the DNA TGTGCCAGCAGACCCTCGGCGGGAGCGGGCGAGCAGTACTTC.